The source of this T cell receptor beta chain is a study of T cells after yellow fever vaccination. TCRdb passed the 5' RACE reads through MiXCR, listing each CDR3 protein once. The sample includes 350,000 to 450,000 distinct CDR3 sequences, over 5% of them seen just once. The CDR3 covers 15 residues. Germline CDR1 DFQATT, CDR2 SNEGSKA (reference sequence). The J segment lost 5 bases and the V segment lost 5 bases, leaving 13 bases of the junction unmatched. This specimen was PBMCs, taken 5 days after the yellow fever booster vaccination. The receptor was derived from a man younger than 40 who received the YFV17D yellow fever vaccine. The V call is TRBV20-1, the J call TRBJ1-1; TRBD1 matches at 8 bases. The DNA for the CDR3 is TGCAGTGCTCAAGGGGGGCAGGGGGCAAGAACTGAAGCTTTCTTT. Protein product: CSAQGGQGARTEAFF.